This T cell receptor (beta chain) originates from a study of blood T cell repertoires in COVID-19. The overall study: Acute and convalescent COVID-19 samples came from the United States, Italy and Spain. Sample material is recorded as cDNA or gDNA derived from T cells, B-cell-depleted T cells, or PBMCs.

Original handling: Estimates of nucleated cell counts were drawn from the amplification of reference gene primers. Only in-frame clones appear in the TCRdb table, and some are missing; sequencing was by immunoSEQ multiplex PCR. That table is the source of V, J and clone size, and D and trimming were worked out from the DNA. This table holds some 300,000 clones, 70% to 90% found once. The CDR3 runs 17 residues. V shed 1 base and J shed 8 bases, with 22 bases lying between them. Germline V gene sequence: CDR1 SGHKS, CDR2 YYEKEE (reference sequence). The V call is TRBV5-5, the J call TRBJ2-1; tentatively, D is TRBD2 (5 bases). The sequence derives from a woman aged 45-60 years with active or convalescent COVID-19. Sequencing used peripheral blood. The CDR3 spells CASSLFGVEAEVDEQFF. For the CDR3, the DNA is TGTGCCAGCAGCTTGTTCGGGGTCGAGGCCGAGGTGGATGAGCAGTTCTTC.